This TCR beta chain was retrieved from a study of T cell repertoires in cytomegalovirus infection. The overall study: It was recently identified HLA-C-restricted and well-studied HLA-B-restricted CMV epitopes that the study used. The public TCR beta signatures pointed to both CMV infection and matching HLA type.

TCRdb passed the reads through MiXCR, listing each CDR3 protein once. The top ten hold 15% to 20% of the sample, which has about 340,000 distinct CDR3 sequences, about 29% seen once. Whole-study findings and limits: HLA-C-restricted CMV clonotypes gave the most frequent clonotype in two of eight donors.

Note on this clonotype: Its antigen is unknown.

V gave up 3 bases and J gave up 0 bases, with 15 bases separating them. The germline CDR1 and CDR2 sequences are KGHSH and LQKENI. The CDR3 length is 16 residues. The input for sequencing was cultured PBMCs, taken from culture after CMV antigen stimulation. The source is a human donor in good health (CMV status not recorded). Some clones in this sample may be carry-over from other donors' samples. This chain joins TRBV18 and TRBJ2-7; D ambiguous. The CDR3 loop is CASSPIVLTPSYEQYF. CDR3 DNA sequence: TGTGCCAGCTCACCTATAGTTCTTACTCCCTCCTACGAGCAGTACTTC.